This TCR beta chain was identified in a study of shared clonotypes between healthy human individuals. Each subset's genomic DNA was split evenly across several immunoSEQ plates. Assay used: immunoSEQ multiplex PCR; TCRdb lists only in-frame clones, some missing. The table records about 520,000 clones, more than 75% of them present only once. The donor population consisted of healthy HIV-negative adults with no recent acute infections or vaccinations. Only Caucasian adults living in Nashville, Tennessee served as donors. The sample taken for sequencing was PBMCs. This TCR came from a woman aged 40 to 50 in good health. Some clones in this sample may be carry-over from other donors' samples.

CDR3 sequence (DNA): TGTGCCAGCAGGGGACAGGGGGCCTCCTCTGAAGCTTTCTTT. Translation: CASRGQGASSEAFF. V gene TRBV6-4 combines with J gene TRBJ1-1; 12 bases are shared with TRBD1. In germline, CDR1 is MRHNA, CDR2 SNTAGT. CDR3 length equals 14 residues. With 6 bases clipped from V and 6 bases from J, the junction kept 5 bases outside the gene matches.